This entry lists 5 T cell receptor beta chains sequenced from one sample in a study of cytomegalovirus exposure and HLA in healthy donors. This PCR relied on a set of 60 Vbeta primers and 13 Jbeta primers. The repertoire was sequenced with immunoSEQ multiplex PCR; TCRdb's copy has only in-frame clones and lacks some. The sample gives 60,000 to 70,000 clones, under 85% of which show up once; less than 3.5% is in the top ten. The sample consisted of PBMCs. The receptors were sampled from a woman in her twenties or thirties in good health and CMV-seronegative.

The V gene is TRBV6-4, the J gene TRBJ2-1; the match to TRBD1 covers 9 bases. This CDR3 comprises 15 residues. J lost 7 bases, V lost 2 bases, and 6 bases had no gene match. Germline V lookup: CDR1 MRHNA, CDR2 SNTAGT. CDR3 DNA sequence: TGTGCCAGCAGTGACAGTCCGGACAGGGGAAATGAGCAGTTCTTC. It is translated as CASSDSPDRGNEQFF.

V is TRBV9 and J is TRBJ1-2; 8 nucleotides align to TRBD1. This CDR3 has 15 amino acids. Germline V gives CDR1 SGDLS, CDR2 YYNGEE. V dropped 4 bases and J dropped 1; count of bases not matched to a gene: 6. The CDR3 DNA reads TGTGCCAGCAGCCACGGACAGGGAGGTAACTATGGCTACACCTTC. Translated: CASSHGQGGNYGYTF.

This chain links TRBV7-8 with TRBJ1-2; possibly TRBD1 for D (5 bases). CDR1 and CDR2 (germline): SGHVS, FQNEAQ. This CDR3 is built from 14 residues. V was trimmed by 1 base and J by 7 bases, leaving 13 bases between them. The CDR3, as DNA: TGTGCCAGCAGCTTAGTGGTCGGGCAGGGTGGCTACACCTTC. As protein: CASSLVVGQGGYTF.

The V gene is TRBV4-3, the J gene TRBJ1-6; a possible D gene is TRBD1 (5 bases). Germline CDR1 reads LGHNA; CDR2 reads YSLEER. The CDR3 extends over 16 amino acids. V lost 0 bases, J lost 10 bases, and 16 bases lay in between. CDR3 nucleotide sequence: TGCGCCAGCAGCCAAGATATGGATCTCCCAGGGTCACCCCTCCACTTT. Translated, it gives CASSQDMDLPGSPLHF.

The CDR3 sequence is CSVFEGGGGYTF. The CDR3 DNA is TGCAGCGTTTTTGAAGGAGGAGGTGGCTACACCTTC. The chain employs TRBV29-1 and TRBJ1-2, with D hard to call. Per the germline V gene, CDR1 is SQVTM and CDR2 is ANQGSEA. V lost 5 bases, J lost 7 bases, and 14 bases lay in between. CDR3 length: 12 residues.